This T cell receptor (beta chain) was observed in a study of cytomegalovirus exposure and HLA in healthy donors. The germline V gene encodes CDR1 MNHEY and CDR2 SVGAGI. Trimming took off 7 bases at V and 7 bases at J, with 8 bases between the two ends. CDR3 size: 11 residues. With 60 Vbeta and 13 Jbeta primers, the PCR was carried out. In the authors' methods: In a later analysis, the count reached roughly 80 million unique TCR beta chains, with around 10 million shared. The protocol was immunoSEQ multiplex PCR, while the TCRdb copy is restricted to in-frame clones and leaves out a portion. From that table come the V and J calls and clone size; the DNA was used to work out D and trimming. This sample carries fewer than 250,000 clones, around 80% of them seen once, and the ten largest clones take 6%.

The origin of this receptor is a man aged 35 to 55 in good health and CMV-seropositive. Specimen: PBMCs. The chain carries TRBV6-5 and TRBJ2-1; a weak D match, TRBD1 (6 bases). CDR3 in amino acids: CASIQGNEQFF. CDR3 nucleotides: TGTGCCAGCATTCAGGGGAATGAGCAGTTCTTC.